Reported below is one T cell receptor (beta chain). In the authors' methods: By means of reference gene primer amplification, nucleated cell counts were estimated. Measured with immunoSEQ multiplex PCR; TCRdb has only the in-frame clones, and not every one. V and J calls and clone size come straight from that table; D and trimming were deduced from the DNA. The sample shows 130,000 to 150,000 clones, approximately 81% of them seen only once. This specimen belongs to a study of blood T cell repertoires in COVID-19. For the study at large: PBMCs, B-cell-depleted T cells, or T cells were the source of the cDNA or gDNA that made up the material.

V was clipped by 1 base and J by 3 bases, with 16 bases between them. Germline V gives CDR1 LNHDA, CDR2 SQIVND (reference sequence). The CDR3 loop spans 16 amino acids. This receptor was obtained from a man between 35 and 55 years old with acute COVID-19. The chain employs TRBV19 and TRBJ2-7; possibly TRBD2 for D (6 bases). The sample taken for sequencing was PBMCs or T cells enriched from blood (not recorded which). CDR3 sequence (DNA): TGTGCCAGTAGTATAGGGTGGAGGGGACGGGACTACGAGCAGTACTTC. Translation: CASSIGWRGRDYEQYF.